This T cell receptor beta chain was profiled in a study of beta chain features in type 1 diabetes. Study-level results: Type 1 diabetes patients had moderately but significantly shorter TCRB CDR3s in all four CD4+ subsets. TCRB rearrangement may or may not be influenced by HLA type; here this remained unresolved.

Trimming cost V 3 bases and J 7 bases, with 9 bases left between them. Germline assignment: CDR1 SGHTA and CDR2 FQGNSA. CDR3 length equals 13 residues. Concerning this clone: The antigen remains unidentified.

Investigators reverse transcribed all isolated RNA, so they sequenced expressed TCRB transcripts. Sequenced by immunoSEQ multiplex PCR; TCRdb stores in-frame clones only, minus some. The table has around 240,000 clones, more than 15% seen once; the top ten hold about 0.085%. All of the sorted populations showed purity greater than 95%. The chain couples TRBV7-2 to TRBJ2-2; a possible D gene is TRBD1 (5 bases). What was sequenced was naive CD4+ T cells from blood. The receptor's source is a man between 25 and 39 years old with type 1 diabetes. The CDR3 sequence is CASSFIQGGELFF. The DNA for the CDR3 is TGTGCCAGCAGCTTTATTCAGGGCGGGGAGCTGTTTTTT.